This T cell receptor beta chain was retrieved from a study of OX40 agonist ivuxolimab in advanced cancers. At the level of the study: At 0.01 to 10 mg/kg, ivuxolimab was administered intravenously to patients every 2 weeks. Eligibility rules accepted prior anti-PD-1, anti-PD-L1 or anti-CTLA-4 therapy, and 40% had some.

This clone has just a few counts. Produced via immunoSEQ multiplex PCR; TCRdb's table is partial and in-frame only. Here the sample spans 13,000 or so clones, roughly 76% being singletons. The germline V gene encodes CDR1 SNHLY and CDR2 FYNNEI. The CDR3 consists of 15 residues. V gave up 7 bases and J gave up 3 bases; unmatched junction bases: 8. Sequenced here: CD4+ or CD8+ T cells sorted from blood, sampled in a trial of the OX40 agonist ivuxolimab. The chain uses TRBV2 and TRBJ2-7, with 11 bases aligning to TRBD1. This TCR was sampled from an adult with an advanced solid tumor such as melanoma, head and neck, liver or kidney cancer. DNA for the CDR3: TGTGCCAGCACCGACTCCGGGACAGGGGGCTACGAGCAGTACTTC. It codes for CASTDSGTGGYEQYF.